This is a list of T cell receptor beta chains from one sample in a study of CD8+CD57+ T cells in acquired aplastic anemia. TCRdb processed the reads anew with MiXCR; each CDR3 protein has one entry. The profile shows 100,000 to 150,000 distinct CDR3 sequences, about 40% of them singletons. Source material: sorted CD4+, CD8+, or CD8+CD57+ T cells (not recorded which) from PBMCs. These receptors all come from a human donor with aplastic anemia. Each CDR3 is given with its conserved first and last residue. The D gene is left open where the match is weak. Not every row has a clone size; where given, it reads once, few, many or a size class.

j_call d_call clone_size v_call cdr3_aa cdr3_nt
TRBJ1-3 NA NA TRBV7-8 CASSPPQGLSGNTIYF TGTGCCAGCAGCCCCCCACAGGGACTCTCTGGAAACACCATATATTTT
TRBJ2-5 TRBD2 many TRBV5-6 CASSFLLAGWQETQYF TGTGCCAGCAGCTTTTTGCTAGCGGGGTGGCAAGAGACCCAGTACTTC
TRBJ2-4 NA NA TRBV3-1 CASSQDPGRVNIQYF TGTGCCAGCAGCCAAGACCCCGGCAGGGTGAACATTCAGTACTTC
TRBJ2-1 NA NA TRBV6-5 CASSYGREWGNEQFF TGTGCCAGCAGTTACGGCAGGGAGTGGGGGAATGAGCAGTTCTTC
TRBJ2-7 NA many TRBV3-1 CASSQVRLGPPHF TGTGCCAGCAGCCAAGTGCGGCTAGGACCCCCCCACTTC
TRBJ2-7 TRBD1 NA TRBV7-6 CASRGTGIHEQYF TGTGCCAGCAGGGGGACAGGGATCCACGAGCAGTACTTC
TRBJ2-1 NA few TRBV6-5 CASSYGSPSVYNEQFF TGTGCCAGCAGTTACGGTAGCCCGTCGGTCTACAATGAGCAGTTCTTC
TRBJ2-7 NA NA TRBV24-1 CATRTGSYEQYF TGTGCCACCAGGACAGGTTCCTACGAGCAGTACTTC
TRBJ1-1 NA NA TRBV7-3 CASSFSQDTEAFF TGTGCCAGCAGCTTCTCGCAGGACACTGAAGCTTTCTTT
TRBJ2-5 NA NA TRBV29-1 CSGSSGTYF TGCAGCGGCAGTTCCGGGACCTACTTC
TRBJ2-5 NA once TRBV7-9 CASSLESSGETQYF TGTGCCAGCAGCTTAGAGTCCTCCGGGGAGACCCAGTACTTC
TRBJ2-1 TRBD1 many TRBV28 CASSSPGTGTNEQFF TGTGCCAGCAGTTCCCCCGGGACAGGGACGAATGAGCAGTTCTTC
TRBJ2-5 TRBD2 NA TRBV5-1 CASSLTSSGGGETQYF TGCGCCAGCAGCCTTACATCTAGCGGGGGTGGAGAGACCCAGTACTTC
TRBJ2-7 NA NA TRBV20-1 CSARDTQRVRAGEQYF TGCAGTGCTAGAGATACACAGCGGGTGAGGGCCGGGGAGCAGTACTTC
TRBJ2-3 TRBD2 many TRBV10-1 CASSSGGTDTQYF TGCGCCAGCAGCTCGGGAGGGACAGATACGCAGTATTTT
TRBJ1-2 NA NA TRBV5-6 CASTIGGGRGGYTF TGTGCCAGCACCATTGGGGGGGGGCGCGGAGGCTACACCTTC
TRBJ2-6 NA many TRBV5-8 CASSLGLSGANVLTF TGTGCCAGCAGCTTGGGACTCTCTGGGGCCAACGTCCTGACTTTC
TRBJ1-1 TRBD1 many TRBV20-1 CSALDRHRGNTEAFF TGCAGTGCTCTCGACCGCCACAGGGGGAACACTGAAGCTTTCTTT
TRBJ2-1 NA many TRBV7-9 CASIIGGGGDPYNEQFF TGTGCCAGCATCATAGGGGGGGGCGGGGACCCCTACAATGAGCAGTTCTTC
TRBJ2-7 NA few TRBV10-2 CASSEGGAGDEQYF TGCGCCAGCAGTGAGGGGGGGGCAGGAGACGAGCAGTACTTC
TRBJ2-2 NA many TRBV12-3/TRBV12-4 CAITPSRPNTGELFF TGTGCCATCACACCGTCCAGACCTAACACCGGGGAGCTGTTTTTT
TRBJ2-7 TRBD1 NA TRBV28 CASNPRDRAFYEQYF TGTGCCAGCAACCCTCGGGACAGGGCCTTCTACGAGCAGTACTTC
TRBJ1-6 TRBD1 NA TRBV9 CASRGTGSDSPLHF TGTGCCAGCAGGGGGACAGGGTCTGATTCACCCCTCCACTTT
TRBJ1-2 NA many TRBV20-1 CSASGESGYGYTF TGCAGTGCTAGCGGGGAATCCGGTTATGGCTACACCTTC
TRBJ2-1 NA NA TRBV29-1 CSSRADSYNEQFF TGCAGCTCTAGGGCGGATTCCTACAATGAGCAGTTCTTC
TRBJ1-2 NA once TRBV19 CASRWANYGYTF TGTGCCAGTAGATGGGCTAACTATGGCTACACCTTC
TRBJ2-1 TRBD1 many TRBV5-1 CASSLGQGLGSEQFF TGCGCCAGCAGCTTGGGACAGGGCTTAGGGTCTGAGCAGTTCTTC
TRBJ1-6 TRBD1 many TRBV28 CASSSPGTAPYNSPLHF TGTGCCAGCAGTTCCCCCGGGACAGCGCCCTATAATTCACCCCTCCACTTT
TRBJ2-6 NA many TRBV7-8 CASSSMRTAVSGANVLTF TGTGCCAGCAGCTCCATGCGGACAGCCGTCTCTGGGGCCAACGTCCTGACTTTC
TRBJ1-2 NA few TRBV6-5 CASSYSPGDYGYTF TGTGCCAGCAGTTACTCGCCGGGCGACTATGGCTACACCTTC
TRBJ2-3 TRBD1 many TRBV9 CASSEGAQQYF TGTGCCAGCAGCGAGGGGGCGCAGCAGTATTTT